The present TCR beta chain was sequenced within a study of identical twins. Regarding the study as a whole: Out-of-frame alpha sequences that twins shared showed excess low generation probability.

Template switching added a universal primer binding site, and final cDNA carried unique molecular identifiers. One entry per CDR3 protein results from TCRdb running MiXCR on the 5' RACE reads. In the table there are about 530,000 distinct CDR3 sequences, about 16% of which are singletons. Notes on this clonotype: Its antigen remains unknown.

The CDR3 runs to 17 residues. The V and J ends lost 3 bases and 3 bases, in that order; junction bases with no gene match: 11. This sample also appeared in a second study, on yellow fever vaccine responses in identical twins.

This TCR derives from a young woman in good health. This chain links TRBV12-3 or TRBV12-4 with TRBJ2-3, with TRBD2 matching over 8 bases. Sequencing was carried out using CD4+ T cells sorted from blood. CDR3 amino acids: CASSFRTPGGRTDTQYF. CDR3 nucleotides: TGTGCCAGCAGTTTTCGGACCCCGGGGGGGCGTACAGATACGCAGTATTTT.